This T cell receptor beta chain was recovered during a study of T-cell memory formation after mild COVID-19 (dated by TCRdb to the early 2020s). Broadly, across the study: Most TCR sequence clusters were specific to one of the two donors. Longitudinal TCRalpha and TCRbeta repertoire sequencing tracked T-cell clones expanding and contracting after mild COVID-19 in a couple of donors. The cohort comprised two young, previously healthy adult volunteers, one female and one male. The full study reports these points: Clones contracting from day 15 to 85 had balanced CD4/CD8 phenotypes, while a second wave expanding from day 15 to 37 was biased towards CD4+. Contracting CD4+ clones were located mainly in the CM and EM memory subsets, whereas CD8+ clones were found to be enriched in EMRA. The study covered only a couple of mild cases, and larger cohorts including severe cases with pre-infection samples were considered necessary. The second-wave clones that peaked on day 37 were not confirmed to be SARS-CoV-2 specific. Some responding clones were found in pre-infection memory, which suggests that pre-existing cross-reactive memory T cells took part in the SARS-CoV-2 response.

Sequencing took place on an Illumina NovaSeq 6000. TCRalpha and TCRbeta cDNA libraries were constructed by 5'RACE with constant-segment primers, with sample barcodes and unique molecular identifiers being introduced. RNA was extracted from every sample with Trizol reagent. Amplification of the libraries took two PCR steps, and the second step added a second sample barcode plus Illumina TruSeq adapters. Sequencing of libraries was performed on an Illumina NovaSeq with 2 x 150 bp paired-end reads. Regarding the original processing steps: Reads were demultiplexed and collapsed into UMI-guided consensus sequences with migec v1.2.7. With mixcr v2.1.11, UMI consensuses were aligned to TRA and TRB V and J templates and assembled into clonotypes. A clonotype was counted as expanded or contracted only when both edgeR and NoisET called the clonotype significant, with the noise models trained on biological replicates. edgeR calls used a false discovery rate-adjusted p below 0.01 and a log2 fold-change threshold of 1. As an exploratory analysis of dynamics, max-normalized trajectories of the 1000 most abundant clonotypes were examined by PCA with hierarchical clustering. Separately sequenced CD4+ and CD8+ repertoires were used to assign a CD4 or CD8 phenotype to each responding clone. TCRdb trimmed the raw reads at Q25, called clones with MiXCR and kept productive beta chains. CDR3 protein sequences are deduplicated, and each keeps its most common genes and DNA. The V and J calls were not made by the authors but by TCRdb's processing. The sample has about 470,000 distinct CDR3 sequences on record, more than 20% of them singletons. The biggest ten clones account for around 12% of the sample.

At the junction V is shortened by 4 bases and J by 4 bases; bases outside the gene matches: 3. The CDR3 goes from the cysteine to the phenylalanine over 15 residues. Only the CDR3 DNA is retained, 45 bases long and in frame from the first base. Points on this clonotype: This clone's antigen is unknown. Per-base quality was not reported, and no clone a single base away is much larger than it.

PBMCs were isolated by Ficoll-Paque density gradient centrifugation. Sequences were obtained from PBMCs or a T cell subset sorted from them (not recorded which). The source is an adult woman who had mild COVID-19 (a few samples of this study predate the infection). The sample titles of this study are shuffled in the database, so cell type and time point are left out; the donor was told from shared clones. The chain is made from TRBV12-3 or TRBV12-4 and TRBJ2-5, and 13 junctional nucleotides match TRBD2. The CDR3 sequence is CASSSTSGGAETQYF. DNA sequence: TGTGCCAGCAGTTCAACTAGCGGGGGGGCAGAGACCCAGTACTTC.